This T cell receptor (beta chain) was profiled in a study of shared clonotypes between healthy human individuals. As for the study in general: The donor pool was made up of a couple of women and three men aged 18 to 49.

The table came from immunoSEQ multiplex PCR; TCRdb's copy has only in-frame clones and leaves some out. The sample shows roughly 330,000 clones, roughly 70% of them seen only once. Comment on this clone: Its specificity is not known.

This CDR3 is 17 amino acids long. V dropped 5 bases and J dropped 1; count of bases not matched to a gene: 11. Germline values: CDR1 MDHEN, CDR2 SYDVKM. Study findings and constraints: Limitation of the genetic and exposure-history diversity represented came from the few donors.

The receptor was derived from a man aged 25 to 40 in good health. The chain combines TRBV28 with TRBJ1-5, with TRBD1 matching over 7 bases. The sample comprised memory CD4+ T cells sorted from blood. Subset in this sample: CD45RA-negative fraction. The CDR3 sequence is CASSATGVRGSNQPQHF. CDR3 coding DNA: TGTGCCAGCAGTGCTACAGGGGTCCGAGGGAGCAATCAGCCCCAGCATTTT.